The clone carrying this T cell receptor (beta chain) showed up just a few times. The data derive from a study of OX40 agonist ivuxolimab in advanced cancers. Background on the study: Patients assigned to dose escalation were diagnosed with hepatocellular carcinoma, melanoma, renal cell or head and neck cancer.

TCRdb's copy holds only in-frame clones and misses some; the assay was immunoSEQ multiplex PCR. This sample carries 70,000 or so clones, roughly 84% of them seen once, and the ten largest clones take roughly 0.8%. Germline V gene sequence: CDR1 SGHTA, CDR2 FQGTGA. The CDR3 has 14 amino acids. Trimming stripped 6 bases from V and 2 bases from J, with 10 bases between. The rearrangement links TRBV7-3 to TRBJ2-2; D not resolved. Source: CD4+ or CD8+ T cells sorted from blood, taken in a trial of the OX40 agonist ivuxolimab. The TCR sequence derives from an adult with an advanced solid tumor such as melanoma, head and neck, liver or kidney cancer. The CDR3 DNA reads TGTGCCAGCAGGACCTGGGCTAACACCGGGGAGCTGTTTTTT. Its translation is CASRTWANTGELFF.